The 23 T cell receptor beta chains below come from one sample, sequenced in a study of T-cell memory formation after mild COVID-19. TCRdb re-analysed the 5' RACE reads in MiXCR, keeping a single row per CDR3 protein. The sample records 250,000 or so distinct CDR3 sequences, 18% being singletons. Sequencing used PBMCs or a T cell subset sorted from them (not recorded which). These receptors all come from a man aged 18 to 30 who had mild COVID-19 (a few samples of this study predate the infection). Cell type and time point are not known.

The sample holds a few counts of this clonotype. V and J are TRBV10-3 and TRBJ1-3, with D possibly TRBD1 on 5 matching bases. V was cut by 6 bases and J by 5 bases, with 11 bases left in between. The CDR3 extends over 13 amino acids. Germline assignment: CDR1 ENHRY and CDR2 SYGVKD. CDR3 bases: TGTGCCATCAGGGAACAGGCGAGAAACACCATATATTTT. Translated: CAIREQARNTIYF.

This clonotype has more than one count but fewer than ten. The rearrangement links TRBV2 to TRBJ1-2, with TRBD1 as a possible D gene (5 bases). CDR1 and CDR2 (germline): SNHLY, FYNNEI. The CDR3 consists of 13 residues. V shed 0 bases and J shed 8 bases, with 10 bases lying between them. CDR3 nucleotide sequence: TGTGCCAGCAGTGAAGCGCCCCAGGGCGGCTACACCTTC. Translated: CASSEAPQGGYTF.

This clonotype was counted ten times or more. This chain uses TRBV5-1 with TRBJ2-4; TRBD2 aligns across 8 bases. In germline, CDR1 is SGHRS, CDR2 YFSETQ. The V gene end was trimmed by 4 bases and the J gene end by 8 bases; junction bases not matched to a gene: 5. This CDR3 is built from 13 residues. The CDR3 sequence: CASSPAGRDIQYF. DNA of the CDR3: TGCGCCAGCAGCCCGGCCGGGAGGGACATTCAGTACTTC.

The J gene is TRBJ2-5, the V gene TRBV6-5; D is possibly TRBD2 (6 bases). CDR1 and CDR2 from the germline V gene are MNHEY and SVGAGI. This CDR3 comprises 14 residues. Trimming took 2 bases from V and 4 from J, leaving 11 bases between them. CDR3: CASSYSLARETQYF. The CDR3 region has the DNA TGTGCCAGCAGTTACAGCCTAGCGCGAGAGACCCAGTACTTC.

This clonotype was detected a few times. The chain joins TRBV12-3 or TRBV12-4 to TRBJ1-5, with 7 bases matching TRBD1. Trimming at V came to 5 bases and at J to 4 bases, leaving 11 bases not matched to a gene. The CDR3 is 16 amino acids. Here the CDR3 reads CASSPGRGRINQPQHF. In DNA, the CDR3 is TGTGCCAGCAGTCCTGGGAGGGGGCGAATTAATCAGCCCCAGCATTTT.

This clonotype was detected a few times. J is TRBJ2-3 and V is TRBV19, with D possibly being TRBD1 (6 bases). V shed 5 bases and J shed 6 bases, with 15 bases lying between them. CDR1 and CDR2 from the germline V gene are LNHDA and SQIVND (reference sequence). The CDR3 length is 14 residues. The CDR3 loop reads CASSAGTTRDTQYF. DNA for the CDR3: TGTGCCAGTAGTGCCGGGACAACCAGGGATACGCAGTATTTT.

The table lists this clonotype with a few counts. This chain joins TRBV4-3 and TRBJ1-2; TRBD1 matches 10 bases. Germline trimming cut 5 bases from V and 8 bases from J; bases unmatched to any gene: 5. CDR3 length equals 13 residues. The germline V gene has CDR1 LGHNA and CDR2 YSLEER. The CDR3 bases are TGCGCCAGCAGCTACGGACAGGGGGTAGGCTACACCTTC. Its translation is CASSYGQGVGYTF.

Written as DNA, the CDR3 is TGTGCCACCAGTAACAGCCCCGCAGAAGGGGGCACAGATACGCAGTATTTT. As protein: CATSNSPAEGGTDTQYF. V gene TRBV24-1 combines with J gene TRBJ2-3; tentative D call: TRBD1 (5 bases). Per germline, CDR1 KGHDR and CDR2 SFDVKD. The CDR3 is 17 amino acids. The germline V and J ends were trimmed by 6 bases and 1 base, with 19 bases remaining between them.

This clonotype was detected a few times. This chain links TRBV27 with TRBJ1-1, with D unresolved. The CDR3 has 14 amino acids. With 6 bases removed from V and 6 bases from J, the gap between germline ends came to 17 bases. Germline CDR1 reads MNHEY; CDR2 reads SMNVEV (reference sequence). The DNA of the CDR3 is TGTGCCAGCAGCACCTTCCTCGCAGCCTCTGAAGCTTTCTTT. Translation gives CASSTFLAASEAFF.

This clonotype was detected only a few times. The chain has TRBV5-1 and TRBJ2-5, with 8 nucleotides matching TRBD2. From germline, CDR1 is SGHRS and CDR2 YFSETQ. The CDR3 is 15 amino acids. Germline trimming cut 3 bases from V and 5 bases from J; bases unmatched to any gene: 9. DNA of the CDR3: TGCGCCAGCAGCTATAGCGGGGACGGGTTTGAGACCCAGTACTTC. Protein product: CASSYSGDGFETQYF.

The CDR3 loop is CASSQGQGSSGNTIYF. CDR3 in DNA: TGTGCCAGCAGCCAAGGACAGGGGAGCTCTGGAAACACCATATATTTT. V gene TRBV4-2 combines with J gene TRBJ1-3, with 8 positions matching TRBD1. Germline CDR1 reads LGHNA; CDR2 reads YNFKEQ. Losses at the gene ends were 1 base for V and 0 bases for J; bases not matched to a gene: 2. The CDR3 extends over 16 amino acids.

This clonotype has a handful of counts. The rearrangement links TRBV12-3 or TRBV12-4 to TRBJ1-2, with 8 bases aligning to TRBD1. Trimming took 6 bases from V and 0 from J; bases not matched to a gene: 9. The CDR3 loop spans 16 amino acids. In DNA form, the CDR3 reads TGTGCCAGCAGGACTCCGGACAGGGCGACTAACTATGGCTACACCTTC. Encoded protein: CASRTPDRATNYGYTF.

This chain links TRBV28 with TRBJ1-4, with 8 bases that match TRBD1. Trimming at V came to 5 bases and at J to 7 bases, leaving 9 bases not matched to a gene. Germline CDR1 and CDR2: MDHEN and SYDVKM. The CDR3 runs 15 residues. The CDR3 spells CASSGADRASEKLFF. As DNA, the CDR3 is TGTGCCAGCAGTGGGGCGGACAGGGCAAGTGAAAAACTGTTTTTT.

The V call is TRBV7-9, the J call TRBJ1-2, with D possibly being TRBD1 (5 bases). The germline V gene encodes CDR1 SEHNR and CDR2 FQNEAQ (reference sequence). Trimming removed 0 bases at V and 2 bases at J, with 10 bases between. The CDR3 has 15 residues. CDR3 residues: CASSLAPGQNYGYTF. In DNA form, the CDR3 reads TGTGCCAGCAGCTTAGCCCCGGGGCAAAACTATGGCTACACCTTC. Full variable domain (missing parts from reference TRBV7-9 and TRBJ1-2): DTGVSQNPRHKITKRGQNVTFRCDPISEHNRLYWYRQTLGQGPEFLTYFQNEAQLEKSRLLSDRFSAERPKGSFSTLEIQRTEQGDSAMYLCASSLAPGQNYGYTFGSGTRLTVV.

This rearrangement joins TRBV12-3 or TRBV12-4 to TRBJ1-2, with D possibly matching TRBD1 (5 bases). This CDR3 comprises 13 residues. V lost 5 bases to trimming and J lost 8 bases, with 15 bases between them. The CDR3 is CASSPLGARGYTF. In DNA form, the CDR3 reads TGTGCCAGCAGTCCCCTCGGGGCGCGAGGCTACACCTTC.

At least ten counts were recorded for this clonotype. This chain links TRBV7-9 with TRBJ2-3; maybe TRBD2 (6 bases). Germline assignment: CDR1 SEHNR and CDR2 FQNEAQ (reference sequence). V gave up 3 bases and J gave up 0 bases, with 10 bases separating them. The CDR3 covers 15 residues. In nucleotides, the CDR3 is TGTGCCAGCAGCTTCGGGAGAGGTAGCACAGATACGCAGTATTTT. It specifies CASSFGRGSTDTQYF. The full variable domain, its missing parts supplied by reference TRBV7-9 and TRBJ2-3, is DTGVSQNPRHKITKRGQNVTFRCDPISEHNRLYWYRQTLGQGPEFLTYFQNEAQLEKSRLLSDRFSAERPKGSFSTLEIQRTEQGDSAMYLCASSFGRGSTDTQYFGPGTRLTVL.

The rearrangement uses TRBV23-1 and TRBJ1-3, with 7 bases identical to TRBD1. TRBV23-1 is flagged as an ORF with uncertain function. The CDR3 covers 18 residues. The junction had 15 bases not matched to a gene; V was cut back by 7 bases and J by 0 bases. This CDR3 is CASTGPGQPQYSGNTIYF. The CDR3 DNA follows: TGCGCCAGCACTGGCCCGGGACAGCCTCAGTACTCTGGAAACACCATATATTTT.

This chain links TRBV6-5 with TRBJ1-1; tentatively, D is TRBD1 (6 bases). The germline V and J ends were trimmed by 5 bases and 4 bases, with 11 bases remaining between them. The V gene's germline CDR1 is MNHEY and CDR2 SVGAGI. This CDR3 is 13 amino acids long. The chain's CDR3 is CASSLLGGTEAFF. The DNA for the CDR3 is TGTGCCAGCAGTCTTTTAGGGGGCACTGAAGCTTTCTTT.

This clonotype was seen more than once but under ten times. The chain carries TRBV5-1 and TRBJ1-4; D remains unclear. The V end was cut by 3 bases, the J end by 0 bases, with 6 bases between. The CDR3 is made up of 14 amino acids. From germline, CDR1 is SGHRS and CDR2 YFSETQ. CDR3 sequence: CASSSGTTNEKLFF. The CDR3 DNA follows: TGCGCCAGCAGCTCGGGGACAACTAATGAAAAACTGTTTTTT.

This clonotype was seen a few times. The genes are TRBV4-3 and TRBJ1-1; tentatively, D is TRBD1 (6 bases). Germline V gene sequence: CDR1 LGHNA, CDR2 YSLEER. This CDR3 spans 14 amino acids. Trimming left V 1 base short and J 4 bases short, with 10 bases between. The CDR3 DNA reads as TGCGCCAGCAGCCAAGTACAGGGAAGCACTGAAGCTTTCTTT. This encodes CASSQVQGSTEAFF.

V and J are TRBV6-2 or TRBV6-3 and TRBJ2-7, with D unclear. This CDR3 is built from 14 residues. Trimming pared 7 bases from V and 1 base from J, leaving 14 bases between. CDR1 MNHEY and CDR2 SVGEGT come from the germline V gene. The CDR3 DNA reads as TGTGCCAGCACCCCACTCGCCAGGTCCTACGAGCAGTACGTC. This encodes CASTPLARSYEQYV.

The chain couples TRBV10-2 to TRBJ1-1; 9 bases match TRBD1. This CDR3 is built from 13 residues. V was clipped by 8 bases and J by 4 bases; unmatched bases: 5. Germline V lookup: CDR1 WSHSY, CDR2 SAAADI. The CDR3: CASRDRAPTEAFF. CDR3 bases: TGCGCCAGCCGGGACAGGGCCCCCACTGAAGCTTTCTTT.

The chain carries TRBV7-6 and TRBJ2-3, with a tentative D call TRBD2 (5 bases). The CDR3 consists of 14 residues. The V end was cut by 5 bases, the J end by 2 bases, with 11 bases between. Germline V gene lookup returns CDR1 SGHVS and CDR2 FNYEAQ. The CDR3 DNA follows: TGTGCCAGCAGCCCCGGACTGTTCACAGATACGCAGTATTTT. Translating it yields CASSPGLFTDTQYF.